Presented here are 25 T cell receptor beta chains from one specimen sequenced in a study of patients and donors after allogeneic stem cell transplantation. One entry per CDR3 protein results from TCRdb running MiXCR on the RT-PCR reads. The sample has over 150,000 distinct CDR3 sequences, 25% to 35% seen once; the top ten hold about 3.3%. The specimen sequenced was blood, either unsorted or a sorted T cell fraction (not recorded which). The receptors stem from a human donor who was either an allogeneic HSCT recipient or a stem cell or donor lymphocyte infusion donor (not recorded which). It is not recorded whose cells these are; they may come from a transplant donor.

There are a few counts of this clonotype. DNA for the CDR3: TGTGCCAGCAGTTTTGCGGGACCTACCTACGAGCAGTACTTC. This gives the protein CASSFAGPTYEQYF. This chain joins TRBV28 and TRBJ2-7; maybe TRBD2 (6 bases). Germline CDR1 is MDHEN and CDR2 is SYDVKM. The CDR3 totals 14 residues. Trimming removed 3 bases from V and 2 bases from J, with 11 bases in between.

In this sample, this clonotype turned up a few times. The V call is TRBV24-1, the J call TRBJ2-7; 7 bases map to TRBD1. The CDR3 extends over 15 amino acids. Germline trimming cut 2 bases from V and 0 bases from J; bases unmatched to any gene: 3. The germline V gene encodes CDR1 KGHDR and CDR2 SFDVKD. In nucleotides, the CDR3 is TGTGCCACCAGTGATTCCCGGGACAGCTCCTACGAGCAGTACTTC. It is translated as CATSDSRDSSYEQYF.

V and J are TRBV3-1 and TRBJ2-5, with 12 nucleotides matching TRBD1. Trimming took 0 bases from V and 6 from J; bases not matched to a gene: 5. The CDR3 covers 16 residues. Germline values: CDR1 LGHDT, CDR2 YNNKEL (reference sequence). The CDR3 coding sequence is TGTGCCAGCAGCCAAGATCCGGGGACAGGGGGCCAGACCCAGTACTTC. Protein sequence: CASSQDPGTGGQTQYF.

The CDR3: CASSLLAGGPGELFF. The CDR3 DNA reads TGTGCCAGCAGCCTTCTAGCGGGAGGGCCCGGGGAGCTGTTTTTT. The V call is TRBV7-6, the J call TRBJ2-2, with 12 bases fitting TRBD2. Germline lookup yields CDR1 SGHVS and CDR2 FNYEAQ. J lost 6 bases, V lost 5 bases, and 4 bases had no gene match. CDR3 length: 15 amino acids. Filled out from reference TRBV7-6 and TRBJ2-2, the complete variable domain reads GAGVSQSPRYKVTKRGQDVALRCDPISGHVSLYWYRQALGQGPEFLTYFNYEAQQDKSGLPNDRFSAERPEGSISTLTIQRTEQRDSAMYRCASSLLAGGPGELFFGEGSRLTVL.

V is TRBV28 and J is TRBJ2-1; 8 bases align to TRBD1. CDR3 length: 17 residues. Germline V gene sequence: CDR1 MDHEN, CDR2 SYDVKM. Losses at the gene ends were 6 bases for V and 6 bases for J; bases not matched to a gene: 16. CDR3 loop: CASRPYPGTGGGNEQFF. The CDR3 region has the DNA TGTGCCAGCAGACCCTACCCCGGGACAGGTGGAGGCAATGAGCAGTTCTTC.

This clonotype was counted only a few times. This chain joins TRBV6-5 and TRBJ2-7; TRBD1 agrees at 7 bases. Germline V gene sequence: CDR1 MNHEY, CDR2 SVGAGI. The trim removed 2 bases at V and 2 bases at J, leaving 6 bases unmatched. This CDR3 has 15 amino acids. The CDR3 DNA sequence: TGTGCCAGCAGTTACGTGTATGGGACAGCCTACGAGCAGTACTTC. It encodes CASSYVYGTAYEQYF.

This chain connects TRBV3-1 to TRBJ1-1; the D gene is possibly TRBD1 (6 bases). CDR3 length equals 14 residues. Germline V gives CDR1 LGHDT, CDR2 YNNKEL (reference sequence). Between the trimmed V and J ends, which lost 2 bases and 3 bases, there was a span of 10 bases. The DNA of the CDR3 is TGTGCCAGCAGCCAAAGGGGGGTGCACACTGAAGCTTTCTTT. Translating gives CASSQRGVHTEAFF.

The chain is built from TRBV4-2 and TRBJ1-1, with D maybe TRBD1 (5 bases). Deletions cut 5 bases from V and 2 bases from J, with 15 bases between. The CDR3 extends over 15 amino acids. The germline V gene encodes CDR1 LGHNA and CDR2 YNFKEQ. The chain's CDR3 is CASSEWGQGNTEAFF. CDR3 nucleotides: TGTGCCAGCAGCGAGTGGGGCCAGGGCAACACTGAAGCTTTCTTT.

This clonotype was found a few times. The chain links TRBV7-9 to TRBJ1-1; D ambiguous. The germline CDR1 and CDR2 sequences are SEHNR and FQNEAQ (reference sequence). V dropped 3 bases and J dropped 5 bases, with 19 bases sitting between them. The CDR3 is 16 residues long. CDR3 coding DNA: TGTGCCAGCAGCTTCACTAGGCGAGAGGGCGGTACTGAAGCTTTCTTT. As protein: CASSFTRREGGTEAFF.

The chain recombines TRBV12-3 or TRBV12-4 with TRBJ2-1; a weak D match, TRBD2 (6 bases). The CDR3 loop spans 13 amino acids. V was shortened by 5 bases and J by 7 bases, with 12 bases between the two germline ends. CDR3 DNA sequence: TGTGCCAGCAGTCCGGGAGTAGGGAATGAGCAGTTCTTC. Its translation is CASSPGVGNEQFF.

J is TRBJ1-5 and V is TRBV7-2, with D hard to call. CDR1 and CDR2 from the germline V gene are SGHTA and FQGNSA. This CDR3 has 14 residues. With 7 bases removed from V and 7 bases from J, the gap between germline ends came to 17 bases. The CDR3 DNA reads TGTGCCAGCACCCTCGGAGGCACAAGCCAGCCCCAGCATTTT. Translating gives CASTLGGTSQPQHF.

This clonotype has only a few counts. The V call is TRBV10-3, the J call TRBJ2-2; maybe TRBD1 (6 bases). Trimming pared 0 bases from V and 1 base from J, leaving 18 bases between. The CDR3 sequence is 19 residues long. Germline V gene data show CDR1 as ENHRY and CDR2 as SYGVKD. CDR3 in DNA: TGTGCCATCAGTGAGTCGGCAGGGGTCAATTACGGGAACACCGGGGAGCTGTTTTTT. Encoded protein: CAISESAGVNYGNTGELFF.

The rearrangement links TRBV6-5 to TRBJ1-2; D is undetermined. The CDR3 runs 11 residues. V was pared by 4 bases and J by 10 bases, with 10 bases between. Germline V gene data show CDR1 as MNHEY and CDR2 as SVGAGI. Here the CDR3 reads CASSSRAHYTF. Here the CDR3 DNA reads TGTGCCAGCAGTTCGCGGGCCCACTACACCTTC.

This clonotype showed up many times. The rearrangement joins TRBV6-5 to TRBJ1-1; perhaps TRBD1 as D (6 bases). V was pared by 6 bases and J by 0 bases, with 11 bases between. Looked up from germline, CDR1 is MNHEY and CDR2 is SVGAGI. The length of the CDR3 is 14 residues. CDR3 nucleotides: TGTGCCAGCAGCCGGACAGTCATGAACACTGAAGCTTTCTTT. It encodes CASSRTVMNTEAFF.

J is TRBJ2-3 and V is TRBV28; possible D gene TRBD2, 5 bases. Per germline, CDR1 MDHEN and CDR2 SYDVKM. The V and J ends lost 2 bases and 2 bases respectively, with 17 bases between them. The CDR3 sequence is 17 residues long. DNA for the CDR3: TGTGCCAGCAGTTTAAGGCGGAGTCGGGGTTACACAGATACGCAGTATTTT. Translating it yields CASSLRRSRGYTDTQYF.

This clonotype has just a few counts. The V call is TRBV9, the J call TRBJ2-3; possible D gene TRBD2, 6 bases. Deletions cut 6 bases from V and 6 bases from J, with 14 bases between. CDR3 length: 13 amino acids. Per the germline V gene, CDR1 is SGDLS and CDR2 is YYNGEE. CDR3: CASTTGVGDTQYF. CDR3 nucleotides: TGTGCCAGCACTACGGGAGTCGGTGATACGCAGTATTTT.

The gene calls are TRBV10-3 and TRBJ2-7; D may be TRBD2 (6 bases). There are 16 residues in the CDR3. The germline CDR1 and CDR2 sequences are ENHRY and SYGVKD. Trimming shortened V by 6 bases and J by 2 bases, and 20 bases separated the two germline ends. CDR3 bases: TGTGCCATCAGGAGACTGGCCGGGACTGGGACCTACGAGCAGTACTTC. Amino acids: CAIRRLAGTGTYEQYF.

This clonotype was detected only once. For the CDR3, the DNA is TGTGCCAGCGGGGGGGTCTTCTCCTACCGCTCCTACAATGAGCAGTTCTTC. Its translation is CASGGVFSYRSYNEQFF. The rearrangement links TRBV2 to TRBJ2-1; 7 nucleotides agree with TRBD2. This CDR3 region has 17 residues. Germline V gives CDR1 SNHLY, CDR2 FYNNEI. V dropped 8 bases and J dropped 0; count of bases not matched to a gene: 13.

The J gene is TRBJ2-2, the V gene TRBV12-3 or TRBV12-4, with D unclear. This CDR3 has 15 residues. Trimming pared 6 bases from V and 7 bases from J, leaving 18 bases between. The CDR3 protein is CASRTYKGTGGELFF. In DNA, the CDR3 is TGTGCCAGCAGGACCTACAAGGGAACTGGCGGGGAGCTGTTTTTT.

V and J are TRBV7-2 and TRBJ1-3; possibly TRBD1 for D (5 bases). Trimming left V 2 bases short and J 4 bases short, with 9 bases between. The CDR3 extends over 14 amino acids. Per germline, CDR1 SGHTA and CDR2 FQGNSA. The CDR3 DNA reads as TGTGCCAGCAGCTTAATTGGGGCGGGAAACACCATATATTTT. Its protein product is CASSLIGAGNTIYF.

This clonotype was recorded many times. The rearrangement links TRBV29-1 to TRBJ1-1; unclear D gene. CDR3 length equals 13 residues. Germline V gene data show CDR1 as SQVTM and CDR2 as ANQGSEA. Trimming pared 4 bases from V and 1 base from J, leaving 10 bases between. CDR3 sequence reads: CSVVRRANTEAFF. In DNA, the CDR3 is TGCAGCGTTGTCCGCCGGGCGAACACTGAAGCTTTCTTT.

The chain employs TRBV5-6 and TRBJ1-6; D remains unclear. The germline V gene has CDR1 SGHDT and CDR2 YYEEEE. CDR3 length: 13 amino acids. V was trimmed by 2 bases and J by 7 bases, leaving 7 bases between them. DNA of the CDR3: TGTGCCAGCAGCTTAAACCTAAATTCACCCCTCCACTTT. Translation: CASSLNLNSPLHF.

This chain uses TRBV10-3 with TRBJ2-7; 8 bases align to TRBD2. V lost 7 bases and J lost 5; bases outside the gene matches: 13. The germline gives CDR1 ENHRY, CDR2 SYGVKD. The CDR3 is 15 amino acids. CDR3 sequence (DNA): TGTGCCATCACTAGTGCGGGAGGTGGGGTCCACGAGCAGTACTTC. This sequence encodes CAITSAGGGVHEQYF.

The chain combines TRBV4-1 with TRBJ2-3; tentative D call: TRBD2 (7 bases). CDR1 and CDR2 (germline): MGHRA, YSYEKL. The CDR3 loop spans 17 amino acids. V was pared by 3 bases and J by 0 bases, with 16 bases between. Written as DNA, the CDR3 is TGCGCCAGCAGCCATCAAAGGGGGGGAAGTAGCACAGATACGCAGTATTTT. Its protein product is CASSHQRGGSSTDTQYF.

The genes are TRBV6-5 and TRBJ2-2; no firm D call. The CDR3 runs to 13 residues. V shed 1 base and J shed 6 bases, with 6 bases lying between them. Germline assignment: CDR1 MNHEY and CDR2 SVGAGI. The CDR3 coding sequence is TGTGCCAGCAGTTACTTCTTGGCCGGGGAGCTGTTTTTT. Protein product: CASSYFLAGELFF.